This T cell receptor beta chain came from a study of T cells in Graves' hyperthyroidism and ophthalmopathy. Study conclusions and caveats: Expanded thyroid clonotypes (above 0.001) were mostly also found in blood. Onset of ophthalmopathy came a median around 6.2 months after the model predicted it.

Amplified regions were TCR beta CDR3 sequences from RNA transcripts. The HTBI set primed first-round TCR CDR3 RT-PCR. TCRdb called the multiplex PCR reads again in MiXCR, with one record for every CDR3 protein. The table lists more than 500,000 distinct CDR3 sequences, around 50% of them singletons. The CDR3 has 14 amino acids. V lost 4 bases, J lost 5 bases, and 14 bases lay in between. Germline CDR1 is WSHSY and CDR2 is SAAADI. This clonotype was recorded at least ten times. Antigen specificity is unknown. Patients were excluded for uncontrolled infection, other autoimmune disease, pregnancy or lactation.

This sequence originates from an adult woman with Graves' disease, either hyperthyroidism or ophthalmopathy (not recorded which). Sequencing was performed on peripheral blood or thyroid tissue (not recorded which). V is TRBV10-2 and J is TRBJ2-5; no firm D call. CDR3 region: CASSVLTLGETQYF. The DNA for the CDR3 is TGCGCCAGCAGTGTATTGACCCTGGGGGAGACCCAGTACTTC.